Each of the 27 T cell receptor beta chains below was sequenced from the same sample in a study of T cell responses to AZD1222 COVID-19 vaccine. Assay used: immunoSEQ multiplex PCR; TCRdb lists only in-frame clones, some missing. The profile shows over 150,000 clones, roughly 92% of them singletons. Source: peripheral blood, taken on day 0 of AZD1222 vaccination. The receptors shown here come from an adult in good health.

The rearrangement joins TRBV19 to TRBJ2-6; the match to TRBD2 covers 7 bases. The CDR3 totals 17 residues. The germline gives CDR1 LNHDA, CDR2 SQIVND (reference sequence). V lost 2 bases to trimming and J lost 0 bases; unmatched junction nucleotides: 4. CDR3 sequence (DNA): TGTGCCAGTAGTATAACGGGAGGAACCTCTGGGGCCAACGTCCTGACTTTC. It is translated as CASSITGGTSGANVLTF.

The rearrangement uses TRBV11-2 and TRBJ2-1; 13 nucleotides match TRBD2. V was pared by 5 bases and J by 5 bases, with 3 bases of the junction left unmatched. Germline-derived CDR1 and CDR2 are SGHAT and FQNNGV. The CDR3 is 15 amino acids. DNA of the CDR3: TGTGCCAGCAGCCAAGGGACTAGCGGGGACAATGAGCAGTTCTTC. It is translated as CASSQGTSGDNEQFF.

This clone was detected once. The chain links TRBV7-9 to TRBJ1-2; D unresolved. In germline, CDR1 is SEHNR, CDR2 FQNEAQ (reference sequence). V gave up 3 bases and J gave up 2 bases, with 10 bases separating them. The length of the CDR3 is 14 residues. The CDR3 spells CASSFGRTNYGYTF. The CDR3 nucleotides read TGTGCCAGCAGCTTCGGACGGACGAACTATGGCTACACCTTC.

The chain has TRBV7-2 and TRBJ2-3; 9 nucleotides line up with TRBD1. V dropped 2 bases and J dropped 3; count of bases not matched to a gene: 6. Germline V gives CDR1 SGHTA, CDR2 FQGNSA. The CDR3 extends over 16 amino acids. The CDR3 nucleotides read TGTGCCAGCAGCTTAAGACAGGGGGGCCAAACAGATACGCAGTATTTT. It is translated as CASSLRQGGQTDTQYF.

CDR3: CASSVAQGDSPLHF. In DNA, the CDR3 is TGTGCCAGCAGCGTAGCCCAGGGAGATTCACCCCTCCACTTT. This chain connects TRBV9 to TRBJ1-6; TRBD1 is a possible D gene (5 bases). V lost 0 bases and J lost 8, with 9 bases in between. Germline values: CDR1 SGDLS, CDR2 YYNGEE. The CDR3 sequence is 14 residues long. The full variable domain, with the rest looked up from reference TRBV9 and TRBJ1-6, is DSGVTQTPKHLITATGQRVTLRCSPRSGDLSVYWYQQSLDQGLQFLIQYYNGEERAKGNILERFSAQQFPDLHSELNLSSLELGDSALYFCASSVAQGDSPLHFGNGTRLTVT.

The chain has TRBV19 and TRBJ1-5; tentatively, D is TRBD1 (5 bases). V was clipped by 6 bases and J by 6 bases, with 12 bases between them. The CDR3 has 13 amino acids. Germline CDR1 reads LNHDA; CDR2 reads SQIVND (reference sequence). The CDR3 DNA sequence: TGTGCCAGTAGCCGGGGCTGGGGTCAGCCCCAGCATTTT. It codes for CASSRGWGQPQHF. The full variable domain, with the rest looked up from reference TRBV19 and TRBJ1-5, is DGGITQSPKYLFRKEGQNVTLSCEQNLNHDAMYWYRQDPGQGLRLIYYSQIVNDFQKGDIAEGYSVSREKKESFPLTVTSAQKNPTAFYLCASSRGWGQPQHFGDGTRLSIL.

This chain uses TRBV6-5 with TRBJ2-5; 7 nucleotides line up with TRBD1. CDR1 is MNHEY and CDR2 is SVGAGI in the germline V gene. The V and J ends lost 0 bases and 5 bases, in that order; junction bases with no gene match: 3. The CDR3 consists of 14 residues. The CDR3 coding sequence is TGTGCCAGCAGTTACTCGGGCAGGGGGGAGACCCAGTACTTC. It encodes CASSYSGRGETQYF.

The chain has TRBV29-1 and TRBJ1-1; 9 bases match TRBD1. The germline CDR1 and CDR2 sequences are SQVTM and ANQGSEA. V lost 6 bases, J lost 10 bases, and 15 bases stayed unmatched. The CDR3 runs to 14 residues. As DNA, the CDR3 is TGCAGCGTCAAAAGGGCGGCGGACAGGGGATTAGCTTTCTTT. It specifies CSVKRAADRGLAFF. The whole variable domain, remainder taken from reference TRBV29-1 and TRBJ1-1, is SAVISQKPSRDICQRGTSLTIQCQVDSQVTMMFWYRQQPGQSLTLIATANQGSEATYESGFVIDKFPISRPNLTFSTLTVSNMSPEDSSIYLCSVKRAADRGLAFFGQGTRLTVV.

The chain joins TRBV5-1 to TRBJ2-7, with TRBD1 identical over 9 bases. The junction had 6 bases not matched to a gene; V was cut back by 5 bases and J by 3 bases. From germline, CDR1 is SGHRS and CDR2 YFSETQ. CDR3 length: 14 residues. CDR3 coding DNA: TGCGCCAGCAGATTGACGGGACAGGGCTACGAGCAGTACTTC. Protein: CASRLTGQGYEQYF. The complete variable domain, with remaining parts taken from reference TRBV5-1 and TRBJ2-7, reads KAGVTQTPRYLIKTRGQQVTLSCSPISGHRSVSWYQQTPGQGLQFLFEYFSETQRNKGNFPGRFSGRQFSNSRSEMNVSTLELGDSALYLCASRLTGQGYEQYFGPGTRLTVT.

The rearrangement joins TRBV13 to TRBJ2-3; 8 bases line up with TRBD2. The CDR3 contains 15 residues. CDR1 and CDR2 (germline): PRHDT, FYEKMQ (reference sequence). V was pared by 4 bases and J by 3 bases, with 6 bases of the junction left unmatched. CDR3 sequence: CASSSGGRLTDTQYF. The CDR3 coding sequence is TGTGCCAGCAGCTCGGGGGGGCGGTTAACAGATACGCAGTATTTT. Together with reference TRBV13 and TRBJ2-3, the CDR3 gives the full variable domain: AAGVIQSPRHLIKEKRETATLKCYPIPRHDTVYWYQQGPGQDPQFLISFYEKMQSDKGSIPDRFSAQQFSDYHSELNMSSLELGDSALYFCASSSGGRLTDTQYFGPGTRLTVL.

The genes are TRBV30 and TRBJ1-6; D ambiguous. V was trimmed by 1 base and J by 7 bases, leaving 11 bases between them. Germline V gene sequence: CDR1 GTSNPN, CDR2 SVGIG (reference sequence). The CDR3 has 14 residues. CDR3: CAWSGELRNSPLHF. The DNA of the CDR3 is TGTGCCTGGAGTGGGGAGTTACGGAATTCACCCCTCCACTTT.

This clone showed up just once. The V call is TRBV19, the J call TRBJ1-5, with a weak D call TRBD1 (5 bases). Trimming stripped 0 bases from V and 1 base from J, with 16 bases between. Looked up from germline, CDR1 is LNHDA and CDR2 is SQIVND (reference sequence). The CDR3 totals 18 residues. In DNA, the CDR3 is TGTGCCAGTAGTATAGATCGGCGCAGGGCGGTAAGCAATCAGCCCCAGCATTTT. Translated, it gives CASSIDRRRAVSNQPQHF.

The chain joins TRBV5-6 to TRBJ1-4; a weak D match, TRBD1 (5 bases). From germline, CDR1 is SGHDT and CDR2 YYEEEE. CDR3 length: 14 amino acids. Between the trimmed V and J ends, which lost 1 base and 10 bases, there was a span of 14 bases. CDR3 DNA: TGTGCCAGCAGCTTGTCACAGGAACGGTCAAAACTGTTTTTT. Translated, it gives CASSLSQERSKLFF.

The chain couples TRBV25-1 to TRBJ1-3; the D gene is possibly TRBD1 (5 bases). The CDR3 contains 13 residues. Trimming removed 11 bases at V and 4 bases at J, with 15 bases between. CDR1 MGHDK and CDR2 SYGVNS come from the germline V gene. The CDR3 nucleotides read TGTGCCGTCTCGGGGCAAACAGGAAACACCATATATTTT. It specifies CAVSGQTGNTIYF.

The J gene is TRBJ2-4, the V gene TRBV5-8; 9 bases are shared with TRBD1. The germline CDR1 and CDR2 sequences are SGHTS and YDEGEE. V lost 2 bases, J lost 1 base, and 7 bases stayed unmatched. This CDR3 contains 17 residues. The CDR3 spells CASSFTGQGVAKNIQYF. The CDR3 nucleotides are TGTGCCAGCAGCTTCACGGGACAGGGTGTTGCCAAAAACATTCAGTACTTC.

CDR3 sequence (DNA): TGTGCTAGTGGTTCCCCGACTAGCGGGAAAAGGGGTTGGGGTGAGCAGTTCTTC. As protein: CASGSPTSGKRGWGEQFF. The rearrangement links TRBV12-5 to TRBJ2-1, with TRBD2 matching 11 bases. This CDR3 is built from 18 residues. Germline assignment: CDR1 LGHNT and CDR2 FRNRAP. V lost 4 bases and J lost 9; bases outside the gene matches: 17.

This chain links TRBV6-5 with TRBJ2-7; 8 nucleotides line up with TRBD1. After removal of 7 bases from V and 6 bases from J, the junction contained 11 bases not matched to a gene. This CDR3 contains 14 residues. Germline CDR1 is MNHEY and CDR2 is SVGAGI. CDR3 sequence (DNA): TGTGCCAGCACCTTACGGACAGGGCAAAGCGAGCAGTACTTC. Protein product: CASTLRTGQSEQYF.

The rearrangement uses TRBV7-8 and TRBJ1-2; 11 bases match TRBD1. V shed 5 bases and J 2 bases; nucleotides not matched to a gene: 7. This CDR3 is built from 16 residues. Germline assignment: CDR1 SGHVS and CDR2 FQNEAQ. In nucleotides, the CDR3 is TGTGCCAGCAGCCAACCCGGGACAGGGGGGAACTATGGCTACACCTTC. Translation gives CASSQPGTGGNYGYTF.

The chain has TRBV18 and TRBJ1-3; 7 bases align to TRBD1. V lost 6 bases and J lost 0; bases outside the gene matches: 11. The germline V gene has CDR1 KGHSH and CDR2 LQKENI. The CDR3 is 17 residues long. This chain's CDR3 is CASSHQRDRDSGNTIYF. CDR3 sequence (DNA): TGTGCCAGCTCTCACCAACGGGACAGAGACTCTGGAAACACCATATATTTT.

J is TRBJ1-3 and V is TRBV14; D call uncertain. Germline V lookup: CDR1 SGHDN, CDR2 FVKESK. Trimming removed 4 bases from V and 2 bases from J, with 9 bases in between. The CDR3 covers 14 residues. Here the CDR3 reads CASSRGSAGNTIYF. The CDR3 DNA reads TGTGCCAGCAGCCGGGGAAGCGCTGGAAACACCATATATTTT.

This clone has only a few counts. CDR3 in amino acids: CASVTLGAGLNTEAFF. The CDR3 coding sequence is TGTGCTAGTGTCACCTTAGGGGCAGGACTGAACACTGAAGCTTTCTTT. The gene calls are TRBV12-5 and TRBJ1-1; D may be TRBD1 (5 bases). V gave up 7 bases and J gave up 0 bases, with 18 bases separating them. CDR3 length: 16 amino acids. In germline, CDR1 is LGHNT, CDR2 FRNRAP.

This clone was found a few times. The V and J genes are TRBV10-2 and TRBJ2-1, with no clear D. V was cut by 3 bases and J by 9 bases, with 9 bases left in between. This CDR3 comprises 12 residues. CDR1 WSHSY and CDR2 SAAADI come from the germline V gene. The CDR3 is CASSDSLTEQFF. The CDR3, as DNA: TGCGCCAGCAGTGACAGTTTGACTGAGCAGTTCTTC.

The chain couples TRBV7-9 to TRBJ1-1; TRBD1 might be the D (5 bases). The CDR3 spans 15 residues. The germline CDR1 and CDR2 sequences are SEHNR and FQNEAQ (reference sequence). Trimming shortened V by 3 bases and J by 5 bases, and 16 bases separated the two germline ends. CDR3 sequence (DNA): TGTGCCAGCAGCTTTCAGGGTTTCGGGAGAACTGAAGCTTTCTTT. Translating it yields CASSFQGFGRTEAFF. Together with reference TRBV7-9 and TRBJ1-1, the CDR3 gives the full variable domain: DTGVSQNPRHKITKRGQNVTFRCDPISEHNRLYWYRQTLGQGPEFLTYFQNEAQLEKSRLLSDRFSAERPKGSFSTLEIQRTEQGDSAMYLCASSFQGFGRTEAFFGQGTRLTVV.

V usage is TRBV7-2 and J usage is TRBJ2-5; tentatively, D is TRBD1 (5 bases). V lost 5 bases to trimming and J lost 5 bases, with 15 bases between them. This CDR3 spans 14 amino acids. The V gene's germline CDR1 is SGHTA and CDR2 FQGNSA. CDR3 sequence: CASSPQGLRETQYF. In nucleotides, the CDR3 is TGTGCCAGCAGCCCGCAGGGCCTGAGGGAGACCCAGTACTTC.

This rearrangement joins TRBV10-3 to TRBJ2-3, with 10 bases lining up with TRBD2. This CDR3 comprises 17 residues. V shed 2 bases, J shed 5 bases, and the junction held 10 bases outside the gene matches. The germline CDR1 and CDR2 sequences are ENHRY and SYGVKD. Here the CDR3 DNA reads TGTGCCATCAGTGAGCCCAATCTAGCGGGAGTAATAGATACGCAGTATTTT. It codes for CAISEPNLAGVIDTQYF.

This clone has more than one count but fewer than ten. The chain has TRBV5-5 and TRBJ1-4; D is unresolved. Germline CDR1 reads SGHKS; CDR2 reads YYEKEE (reference sequence). Trimming took 2 bases from V and 0 from J, leaving 5 bases between them. CDR3 size: 14 residues. The CDR3 region is CASSFLATNEKLFF. The CDR3 DNA reads TGTGCCAGCAGCTTCCTGGCAACTAATGAAAAACTGTTTTTT.

The table lists this clone with a count of one. V is TRBV5-4 and J is TRBJ1-5, with D perhaps TRBD1 (5 bases). Germline V gene data show CDR1 as SGHNT and CDR2 as YYREEE (reference sequence). Trimming pared 0 bases from V and 6 bases from J, leaving 13 bases between. The CDR3 contains 15 residues. The CDR3 is CASSLDGGGSQPQHF. The CDR3 coding sequence is TGTGCCAGCAGCTTGGACGGGGGAGGTAGTCAGCCCCAGCATTTT.